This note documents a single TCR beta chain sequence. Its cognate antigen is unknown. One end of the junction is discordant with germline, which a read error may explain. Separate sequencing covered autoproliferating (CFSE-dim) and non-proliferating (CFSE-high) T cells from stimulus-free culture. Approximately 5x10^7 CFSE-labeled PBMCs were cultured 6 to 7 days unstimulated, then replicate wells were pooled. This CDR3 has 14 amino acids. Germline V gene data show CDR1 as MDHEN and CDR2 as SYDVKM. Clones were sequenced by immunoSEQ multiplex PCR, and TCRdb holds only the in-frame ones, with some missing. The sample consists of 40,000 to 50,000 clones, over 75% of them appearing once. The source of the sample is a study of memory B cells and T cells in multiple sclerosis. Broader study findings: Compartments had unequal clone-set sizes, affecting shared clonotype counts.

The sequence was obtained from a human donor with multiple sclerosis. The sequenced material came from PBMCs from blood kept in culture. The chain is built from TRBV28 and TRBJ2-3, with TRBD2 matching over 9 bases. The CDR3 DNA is TGTGCCAGCCAAGGCGGGGGGGCCACATATACGCAGTATTTT. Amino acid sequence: CASQGGGATYTQYF.